A selection of T cell receptor beta chains follows, all from one sample in a study of blood T cell repertoires in COVID-19. TCRdb's copy holds only in-frame clones and misses some; the assay was immunoSEQ multiplex PCR. The sample includes over 150,000 clones, around 74% seen only once; the top ten take roughly 3.6%. Sample: peripheral blood. The receptor set was obtained from a woman at least 80 years old with acute or convalescent COVID-19. Both conserved end residues are part of each CDR3. Each record gives: clone size, D gene, V gene, J gene, CDR3 protein, CDR3 DNA. A D gene is named only where the DNA matches it firmly. Some rows have no size entry. The others give once, few or many, or a class for an expanded clone.

-	TRBD1	TRBV5-4	TRBJ2-7	CASSKGATSLYEQYF	TGTGCCAGCAGCAAGGGGGCGACAAGTCTCTACGAGCAGTACTTC
-	-	TRBV5-1	TRBJ1-1	CASSLMQVNTEAFF	TGCGCCAGCAGCTTGATGCAGGTGAACACTGAAGCTTTCTTT
-	-	TRBV19	TRBJ2-1	CASSMIRGGSYNEQFF	TGTGCCAGTAGTATGATCCGGGGAGGCTCCTACAATGAGCAGTTCTTC
-	TRBD2	TRBV9	TRBJ2-7	CASSVGSGRSYEQYF	TGTGCCAGCAGCGTGGGAAGCGGGAGGTCATACGAGCAGTACTTC
-	TRBD2	TRBV5-4	TRBJ2-7	CASSLDPASGGFEQYF	TGTGCCAGCAGCTTGGATCCAGCTAGCGGGGGGTTTGAGCAGTACTTC
few	TRBD1	TRBV7-2	TRBJ1-1	CASGGQFDTEAFF	TGTGCCAGCGGGGGACAGTTCGACACTGAAGCTTTCTTT
few	-	TRBV19	TRBJ1-1	CASSIRTNTEAFF	TGTGCCAGTAGTATCCGGACAAACACTGAAGCTTTCTTT
-	-	TRBV28	TRBJ1-5	CASMGTLNQPQHF	TGTGCCAGTATGGGGACACTCAATCAGCCCCAGCATTTT
-	-	TRBV6-5	TRBJ2-7	CASSYSIVGSSYEQYF	TGTGCCAGCAGTTACTCGATCGTGGGGAGCTCCTACGAGCAGTACTTC
once	-	TRBV10-2	TRBJ2-3	CASSEHRASTDTQYF	TGCGCCAGCAGTGAACACAGGGCTAGCACAGATACGCAGTATTTT